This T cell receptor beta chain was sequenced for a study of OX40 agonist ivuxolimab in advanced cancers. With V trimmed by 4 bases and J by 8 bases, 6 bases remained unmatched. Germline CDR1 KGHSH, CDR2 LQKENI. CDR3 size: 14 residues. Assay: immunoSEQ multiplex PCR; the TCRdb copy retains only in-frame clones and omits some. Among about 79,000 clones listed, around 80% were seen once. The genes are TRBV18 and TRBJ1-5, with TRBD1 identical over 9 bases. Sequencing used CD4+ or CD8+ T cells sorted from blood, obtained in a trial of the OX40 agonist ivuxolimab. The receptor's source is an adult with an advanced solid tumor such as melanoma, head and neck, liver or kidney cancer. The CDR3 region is CASSQGTGLEPQHF. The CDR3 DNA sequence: TGTGCCAGCTCACAAGGGACAGGGCTTGAGCCCCAGCATTTT.